Sequencing of this T cell receptor beta chain was carried out in a study of T cell repertoires in cytomegalovirus infection. Study background: Evidence of both CMV infection and a matching HLA type came from public TCR beta signatures.

About this clonotype: Its antigen is currently unknown.

TCRdb recomputed calls from the reads with MiXCR, one row per CDR3 protein. Among about 260,000 distinct CDR3 sequences listed, roughly an eighth were seen once. The CDR3 is made up of 16 amino acids. Trimming removed 7 bases at V and 3 bases at J, with 18 bases between. Germline CDR1 is SGHTA and CDR2 is FQGTGA. Notes on the study in general: The cumulative frequency of public TCR beta families distinguished individuals who carried CMV together with the relevant HLA. Clonotypes of TCR beta that were HLA-C-restricted and CMV-specific dominated the ex vivo response.

Input material: PBMCs. The TCR comes from a human donor in good health (CMV status not recorded). Some clones in this sample may be carry-over from other donors' samples. The chain recombines TRBV7-3 with TRBJ2-2, with D perhaps being TRBD1 or TRBD2 (6 bases each). The CDR3 protein is CASTSLPGGDTGELFF. In nucleotides, the CDR3 is TGTGCCAGCACTTCACTTCCCGGGGGCGACACCGGGGAGCTGTTTTTT. The complete variable domain, with remaining parts taken from reference TRBV7-3 and TRBJ2-2, reads GAGVSQTPSNKVTEKGKYVELRCDPISGHTALYWYRQSLGQGPEFLIYFQGTGAADDSGLPNDRFFAVRPEGSVSTLKIQRTERGDSAVYLCASTSLPGGDTGELFFGEGSRLTVL.